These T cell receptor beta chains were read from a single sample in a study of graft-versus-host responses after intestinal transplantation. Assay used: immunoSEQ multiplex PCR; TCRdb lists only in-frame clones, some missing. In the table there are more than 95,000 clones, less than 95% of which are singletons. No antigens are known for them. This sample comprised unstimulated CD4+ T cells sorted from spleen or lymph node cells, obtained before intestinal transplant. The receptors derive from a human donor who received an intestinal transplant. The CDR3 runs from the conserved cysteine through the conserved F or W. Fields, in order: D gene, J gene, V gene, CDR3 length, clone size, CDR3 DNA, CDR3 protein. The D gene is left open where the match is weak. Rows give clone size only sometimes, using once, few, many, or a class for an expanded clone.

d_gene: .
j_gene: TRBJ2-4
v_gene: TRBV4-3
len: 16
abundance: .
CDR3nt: TGCGCCAGCAGCCAGGGCCCCCCGGCGGCCAAAAACATTCAGTACTTC
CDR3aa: CASSQGPPAAKNIQYF

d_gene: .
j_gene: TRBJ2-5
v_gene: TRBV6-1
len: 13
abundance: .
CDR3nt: TGTGCCAGCAGCTCGAGGCGTCAAGAGACCCAGTACTTC
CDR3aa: CASSSRRQETQYF

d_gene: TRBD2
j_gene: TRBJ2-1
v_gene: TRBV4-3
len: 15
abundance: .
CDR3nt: TGCGCCAGCAGCCAACTAGCGGGGGTGGTGTATGAGCAGTTCTTC
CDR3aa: CASSQLAGVVYEQFF

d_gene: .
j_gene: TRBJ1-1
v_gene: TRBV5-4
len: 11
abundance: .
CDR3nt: TGTGCCAGCAGCTGGAGAACTGAAGCTTTCTTT
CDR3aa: CASSWRTEAFF

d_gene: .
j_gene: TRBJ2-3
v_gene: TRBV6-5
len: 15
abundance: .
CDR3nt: TGTGCCAGCAGTTACTCGAAAGCGGCGAGAGATACGCAGTATTTT
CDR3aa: CASSYSKAARDTQYF

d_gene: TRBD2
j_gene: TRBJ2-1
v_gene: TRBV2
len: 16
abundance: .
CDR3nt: TGTGCCAGCAGGAGACTAGCGGGAGGGCCGTACAATGAGCAGTTCTTC
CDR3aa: CASRRLAGGPYNEQFF

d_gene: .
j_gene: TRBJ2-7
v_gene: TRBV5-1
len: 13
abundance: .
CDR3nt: TGCGCCAGCAGCCCGACAGTCTCCTACGGGCAGTACTTC
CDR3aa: CASSPTVSYGQYF

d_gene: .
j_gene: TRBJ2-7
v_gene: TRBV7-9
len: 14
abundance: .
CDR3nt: TGTGCCAGCAGCTTAGCAACAGGGATCTACGAGCAGTACTTC
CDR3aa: CASSLATGIYEQYF

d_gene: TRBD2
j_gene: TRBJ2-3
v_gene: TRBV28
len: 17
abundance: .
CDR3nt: TGTGCCAGCAGTTTATCAGGACTAGCGGGAGCCACAGATACGCAGTATTTT
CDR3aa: CASSLSGLAGATDTQYF

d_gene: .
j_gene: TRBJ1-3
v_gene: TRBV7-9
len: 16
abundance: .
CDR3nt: TGTGCCAGCAGCCCCCAAGGGGCGGTGCGGGGAAACACCATATATTTT
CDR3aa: CASSPQGAVRGNTIYF

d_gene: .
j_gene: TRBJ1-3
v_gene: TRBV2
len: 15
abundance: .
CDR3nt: TGTGCCAGCAGTGACCTCAGGATCTCTGGAAACACCATATATTTT
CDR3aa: CASSDLRISGNTIYF

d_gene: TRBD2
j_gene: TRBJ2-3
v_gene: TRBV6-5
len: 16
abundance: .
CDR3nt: TGTGCCAGCAGTTCATTTAGCGGGGGGCACACAGATACGCAGTATTTT
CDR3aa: CASSSFSGGHTDTQYF

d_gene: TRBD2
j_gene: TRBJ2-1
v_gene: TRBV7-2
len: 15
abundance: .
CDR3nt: TGTGCCAGCAGCCGGACTAGCGGGAATGGCCATGAGCAGTTCTTC
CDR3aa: CASSRTSGNGHEQFF

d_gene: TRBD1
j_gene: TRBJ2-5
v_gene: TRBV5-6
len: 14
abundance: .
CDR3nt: TGTGCCAGCAGCCCAGGGGGATACGGGGAGACCCAGTACTTC
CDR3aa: CASSPGGYGETQYF

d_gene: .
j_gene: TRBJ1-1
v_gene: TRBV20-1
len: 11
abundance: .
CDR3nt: TGCAGTGCTAGAGGTCCGGGTGAAGCTTTCTTT
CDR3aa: CSARGPGEAFF

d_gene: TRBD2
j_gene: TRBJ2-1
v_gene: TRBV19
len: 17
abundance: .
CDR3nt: TGTGCCAGTAGTCACCTAGCGGGGGGTTTTTCCTACAATGAGCAGTTCTTC
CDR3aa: CASSHLAGGFSYNEQFF

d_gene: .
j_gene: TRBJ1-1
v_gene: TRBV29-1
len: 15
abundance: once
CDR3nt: TGCAGCGTTGAAGTGGTCGGGAGATTGAACACTGAAGCTTTCTTT
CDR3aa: CSVEVVGRLNTEAFF

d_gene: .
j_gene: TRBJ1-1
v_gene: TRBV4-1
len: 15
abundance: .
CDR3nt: TGCGCCAGCAGCCAGGAGACAGTCATGAACACTGAAGCTTTCTTT
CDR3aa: CASSQETVMNTEAFF

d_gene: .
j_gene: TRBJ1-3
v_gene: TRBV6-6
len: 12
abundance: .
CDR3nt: TGTGCCAGCAGCTTCTCTGGAAACACCATATATTTT
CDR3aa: CASSFSGNTIYF

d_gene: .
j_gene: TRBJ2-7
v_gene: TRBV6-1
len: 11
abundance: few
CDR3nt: TGTGCCTCCTGGGCTTTCTACGAGCAGTACTTC
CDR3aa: CASWAFYEQYF

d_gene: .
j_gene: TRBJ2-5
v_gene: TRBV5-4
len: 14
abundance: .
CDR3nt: TGTGCCAGCAGCCCGCCGGAGGTCCAAGAGACCCAGTACTTC
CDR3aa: CASSPPEVQETQYF